This paragraph covers one TCR beta chain sequence. In this sample, this clone turned up once. Its recognized antigen is unknown. Base qualities were left out, and no much larger clone turns up one base away. For sequencing of the TCRbeta CDR3 region, genomic DNA was extracted from the sorted cells. TCRbeta CDR3 regions were sequenced using the immunoSEQ Assay. TCRdb obtained this table from immuneACCESS and retained in-frame rearrangements with V and J assigned. These tables miss some clones; where compared with another copy, unresolved V genes account for less than half of the shortfall, and the remainder is unexplained. Here the sample has just under 95,000 clones; 80% to 90% occur a single time. The ten largest clonotypes hold 0.31% of the sample. Trimming removed 6 bases from V and 4 bases from J; the gene matches leave 7 bases unexplained. The CDR3 starts with the cysteine, ends with the phenylalanine, and has 15 residues. Kept here is only the CDR3 DNA, which spans 45 bases and is read in frame from base 1. The germline V gene supplies CDR1 MNHNS and CDR2 SASEGT.

Patients with a history of autoimmune disease or receiving systemic immunosuppression were excluded from the trial. Peripheral blood for TCR sequencing was collected from all dose cohorts at baseline, on cycle 4 day 1, and on cycle 7 day 1. The samples were drawn from a first-in-human, open-label, multicenter phase I dose-escalation trial of ivuxolimab. Adults with locally advanced or metastatic melanoma, renal cell, hepatocellular, or head and neck squamous cell carcinoma were enrolled in the trial. Before TCR sequencing, CD4+ T cells and CD8+ T cells were sorted from peripheral blood as separate populations. The data derive from a study of OX40 agonist ivuxolimab in advanced cancers. Regarding the study in general: Ivuxolimab was a fully human IgG2 agonistic monoclonal antibody targeting the costimulatory receptor OX40 (CD134). Among the roughly 50 dose-escalation patients, approximately 20 had hepatocellular carcinoma, approximately 15 melanoma, 9 renal cell carcinoma and 9 head and neck cancer. Intravenous ivuxolimab was administered to patients every 2 weeks at six dose levels: 0.01, 0.1, 0.3, 1.5, 3 and 10 mg/kg. Peripheral TCRbeta sequencing aimed to test whether ivuxolimab altered TCR sequence diversity and caused clonal T-cell expansion. The dose-escalation cohort was 80% to 90% male with a mean age of about 58 years, ranging from roughly 23 to 85. Patients were allowed to have had prior anti-PD-1, anti-PD-L1 or anti-CTLA-4 therapy, and more than 35% of the dose-escalation patients had been treated with checkpoint inhibitors. The paper describes the monotherapy dose-escalation part (N of about 55 patients) of the phase I trial of ivuxolimab. Partial responses occurred in three dose-escalation patients, of whom one had hepatocellular carcinoma and two had cutaneous melanoma.

Study-level results and caveats: The antigen specificity of the clonally expanded peripheral T cells was not determined. After ivuxolimab, more expanded clones were found on average in CD8+ T cells than in CD4+ T cells. In the 0.1-3.0 mg/kg groups, partial responders had among the lowest normalized peripheral clonal expansion, particularly in CD8+ T cells. At doses from 0.1 to 3.0 mg/kg, clonal expansion was seen in both CD4+ and CD8+ blood T cells between baseline and week 6. Low levels of normalized T-cell clonal expansion were also shown by some nonresponding patients.

The receptor chain draws on TRBV6-1 and TRBJ2-3, with 10 junctional bases fitting TRBD2. The sequence was obtained from an adult with an advanced solid tumor such as melanoma, head and neck, liver or kidney cancer. The sequences come from CD4+ or CD8+ T cells sorted from blood, collected in a trial of the OX40 agonist ivuxolimab. The CDR3 here reads CASRSKSGGADTQYF. The bases read TGTGCCAGCAGATCCAAGAGCGGGGGGGCAGATACGCAGTATTTT.